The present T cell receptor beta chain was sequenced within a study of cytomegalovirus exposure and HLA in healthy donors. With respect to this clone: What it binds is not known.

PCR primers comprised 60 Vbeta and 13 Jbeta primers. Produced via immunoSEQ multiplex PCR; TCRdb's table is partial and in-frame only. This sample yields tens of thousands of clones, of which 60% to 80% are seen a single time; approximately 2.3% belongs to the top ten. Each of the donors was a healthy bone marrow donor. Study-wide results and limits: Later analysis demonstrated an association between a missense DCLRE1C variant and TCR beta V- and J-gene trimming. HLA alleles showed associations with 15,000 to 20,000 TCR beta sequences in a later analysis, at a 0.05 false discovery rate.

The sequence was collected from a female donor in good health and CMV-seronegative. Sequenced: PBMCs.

The CDR3 region is CASRTGTGGDTQYF. The CDR3 DNA is TGTGCCAGCAGAACCGGGACAGGGGGAGATACGCAGTATTTT. V and J are TRBV6-1 and TRBJ2-3; 11 nucleotides match TRBD1. This CDR3 contains 14 residues. J gave up 5 bases and V 6 bases, and 4 bases lay outside the gene matches. CDR1 is MNHNS, CDR2 SASEGT, per germline.